This TCR beta chain emerged from a study of shared clonotypes between healthy human individuals (dated by TCRdb to 2019 to 2021). Background on the whole study: A few men and two women, aged 18 to 49 years, made up the cohort. For each donor, three plates each were used for CD4 naive and CD4 memory, two plates were used for CD8 naive, and one plate was used for CD8 memory. To estimate repertoire size and how much clonotype sharing occurs between individuals, the study deeply sequenced the blood TCR repertoires of a handful of healthy adults. To increase sequencing depth and limit assay-specific biases, different laboratories used diverse techniques to prepare libraries and sequence TCR repertoires. Each donor's leukapheresis produced roughly between roughly 0.85 and 9.5 billion PBMCs.

Using the deep immunoSEQ assay, multiplex PCR amplified TCR CDR3 regions from genomic DNA. Extracted genomic DNA from each cell subset was spread evenly across all wells of several immunoSEQ 96-well plates, with each plate serving as a replicate. For sorted subsets, each replicate PCR was loaded with about 0.2 ug genomic DNA, equivalent to 30,000 to 35,000 T cell genomes. The purified libraries were quantified using a Qubit 3.0 fluorometer, sized with a Bioanalyzer 2100, and then quantified again using the KAPA Library Quantification kit. A separate single-read 150-cycle Illumina NextSeq 550 flow cell was used to sequence each immunoSEQ 96-well plate. On the authors' methods: The immunoSEQ output contained only junctional sequences without quality scores, so filtering could not match that applied to full-length reads. To assign V/J genes and CDR3, sequences were annotated using PyIR, a Python wrapper for IgBLAST v1.9, with IMGT germline references. Any read was removed if the V/J assignment was weak (E-value above 1e-6), the CDR3 was missing, or the read contained stop codons, out-of-frame junctions, or ambiguous translated residues. V3J clonotypes were defined as sequences sharing an identical inferred V gene, J gene, and CDR3 amino acid sequence. To compute the percentage overlap between repertoires, the number of shared unique clonotypes was divided by the size of the smaller repertoire. Richness of each repertoire was evaluated using RTK rarefaction, the Chao1 estimator, and Recon v2.1 estimates of unobserved clonotypes. Generation probabilities for all TCRbeta clonotypes obtained by the gDNA method from several donors were computed using OLGA. Drawn from immuneACCESS, this table holds only the in-frame rearrangements with V and J called that TCRdb kept. Clones are partly lost; checked studies trace under half to an unresolved V gene and leave the rest unexplained. The DNA gave D and trimming, while V, J and clone size come from that table. This sample is represented by approximately 2.1 million clones; more than 80% of them were singletons. 0.35% to 0.45% of the sample is taken by the ten largest.

As for this clone: No antigen is known for it. No base quality values were provided; no much bigger clone lies one nucleotide off.

The donors were healthy, HIV-negative adults who had no recently reported acute infections or vaccinations. Only Caucasian adults living in Nashville, Tennessee, USA were represented among the donors. Magnetic negative selection was used to enrich CD4+ T cells, after which naive cells were positively selected on CD45RA and the negative fraction became the memory subset. After blood collection by leukapheresis, PBMCs were isolated using Ficoll-Histopaque density gradient centrifugation and then cryopreserved in the vapor phase of liquid nitrogen. Purity and quantity of every magnetically sorted T cell population were checked by analytical flow cytometry. Genomic DNA was isolated from every sorted fraction and measured by UV absorbance on a Nanodrop 2000c. Based on the germline V gene (reference sequence), the CDR1 and CDR2 sequences are MNHEY and SMNVEV. Taken from cysteine to phenylalanine, the CDR3 has 16 residues. Of the read, only the CDR3 DNA is kept; its 48 bases are in frame from base 1. V loses 6 bases, J loses 0 bases, and the germline ends lie 18 bases apart.

On the study overall, not on this receptor specifically: Compared with non-shared clonotypes, clonotypes shared by all four sorted-subset donors had higher generation probabilities. Because the study included a small number of donors, the genetic and exposure-history diversity represented was limited. Across a handful of donors, around 5% of naive CD4, around 3.3% of naive CD8, under 2.5% of memory CD4, and 0.3% to 0.45% of memory CD8 clonotypes were shared. Naive subsets generally had larger estimated clonotype richness than memory subsets. Even with the large sequencing depth, rarefaction of the sorted-subset datasets indicated that sequencing was incomplete. Pairwise subsampling indicated that sequencing depth was expected to affect the degree of clonotype sharing among donors. Sampling was limited to blood, and TCR repertoires in tissue likely differ from TCR repertoires in blood.

The receptor chain draws on TRBV27 and TRBJ2-7; the D gene lacks a confident call. This sequence was found in a man between 18 and 29 years old in good health. Some clones in this sample may be carry-over from other donors' samples. The sample comprised naive CD4+ T cells from PBMCs. What the cell subset or site label conveys for this sample: CD45RA+ positively selected. The CDR3 here reads CASSPILGAHSYEQYF. The nucleotide sequence reads as follows: TGTGCCAGCAGCCCCATCCTCGGAGCCCACTCCTACGAGCAGTACTTC.